The rows below give T cell receptor beta chains drawn from one sample of a study of OX40 agonist ivuxolimab in advanced cancers. Here immunoSEQ multiplex PCR was the method, and the copy in TCRdb shows in-frame clones only, minus some. Here the sample spans some 80,000 clones, around nine tenths being singletons. The sample was CD4+ or CD8+ T cells sorted from blood, taken in a trial of the OX40 agonist ivuxolimab. These TCRs come from an adult with an advanced solid tumor such as melanoma, head and neck, liver or kidney cancer. Each CDR3 is given with its conserved first and last residue. D genes are given only for firm matches. Rows may omit the clone size; those that give it use once, few, many or a size class.

cdr3_nt | cdr3_aa | v_call | clone_size | d_call | j_call
TGTGCCAGCAGCCCGTCGGATTTGGCGCAGTATTTT | CASSPSDLAQYF | TRBV11-2 | . | . | TRBJ2-3
TGTGCCAGCCGACTAGCGGGAGGGCCTGGGGACAATGAGCAGTTCTTC | CASRLAGGPGDNEQFF | TRBV11-3 | once | TRBD2 | TRBJ2-1
TGTGCCAGCAGCTTCCTTGGACGGAGCGATGAAAAACTGTTTTTT | CASSFLGRSDEKLFF | TRBV5-6 | few | . | TRBJ1-4
TGTGCCAGCTCACCACCACTGAGTAGTAACTATGGCTACACCTTC | CASSPPLSSNYGYTF | TRBV18 | . | . | TRBJ1-2
TGTGCTAGCAGCTCGGGTGGGAGACCAGAGACCCAGTACTTC | CASSSGGRPETQYF | TRBV7-7 | once | . | TRBJ2-5
TGCGCCAGCAGCCAAAGTTTTGGGGGCAACACCGGGGAGCTGTTTTTT | CASSQSFGGNTGELFF | TRBV4-3 | . | . | TRBJ2-2
TGCGCCAGCAGCTTGGAGGCGGGAGTAGCCAAAAACATTCAGTACTTC | CASSLEAGVAKNIQYF | TRBV5-1 | . | TRBD2 | TRBJ2-4
TGTGCCAGTAGTCCTCGGCCCGTACTAGCGGGAGGGCCGATTGAGCAGTTCTTC | CASSPRPVLAGGPIEQFF | TRBV19 | . | TRBD2 | TRBJ2-1
TGTGCCAGCAGCCACACAGGGGGCGCCTCTGAAGCTTTCTTT | CASSHTGGASEAFF | TRBV14 | once | TRBD1 | TRBJ1-1
TGTGCCAGCAGCTACCGGACAGGGGAGAAAGATGGCTACACCTTC | CASSYRTGEKDGYTF | TRBV14 | once | TRBD1 | TRBJ1-2
TGTGCCAGCAGTGAAGCATTAGGGAACCGGGCTAATGAAAAACTGTTTTTT | CASSEALGNRANEKLFF | TRBV25-1 | . | . | TRBJ1-4
TGTGCCAGCGCGCGACTAGCGGGAGGCGCCTACGAGCAGTACTTC | CASARLAGGAYEQYF | TRBV21-1 | . | . | TRBJ2-7
TGTGCCAGCTCACCACCGGGACTAGCGACCTACGAGCAGTACTTC | CASSPPGLATYEQYF | TRBV18 | . | TRBD2 | TRBJ2-7
TGTGCCACCCTACAGGGATCCCTAGAGCAGTACTTC | CATLQGSLEQYF | TRBV28 | . | . | TRBJ2-7
TGCGCCAGCAGCCTAGAGCGTAGTGGGATAACCGGGGAGCTGTTTTTT | CASSLERSGITGELFF | TRBV4-3 | . | . | TRBJ2-2
TGTGCCAGCAGTTACACGGGACAGGGGCGGGAGACCCAGTACTTC | CASSYTGQGRETQYF | TRBV6-5 | . | TRBD1 | TRBJ2-5
TGTACCTCCGCCGGACCCGGGGAGCTGTTTTTT | CTSAGPGELFF | TRBV6-5 | . | . | TRBJ2-2
TGTGCCAGCAGCTTACCCGGGACAGGGACCTCCCACGAGCAGTACTTC | CASSLPGTGTSHEQYF | TRBV5-6 | . | TRBD1 | TRBJ2-7
TGCAGCGCCGGTACCGGAGATACCACCTACGAGCAGTACTTC | CSAGTGDTTYEQYF | TRBV29-1 | . | . | TRBJ2-7
TGCGCCAGCAGCCAACCACAGAGCTATGGCTACACCTTC | CASSQPQSYGYTF | TRBV4-1 | once | . | TRBJ1-2
TGCGCCAGCAGCTTAGGAAACAGGGATACGCAGTATTTT | CASSLGNRDTQYF | TRBV5-1 | . | . | TRBJ2-3
TGCGCCAGCAGCGTATCGCGCACGACTCTTGAGAACACTGAAGCTTTCTTT | CASSVSRTTLENTEAFF | TRBV5-1 | once | . | TRBJ1-1
TGTGCCAGCAGTGAGGGGGGACGACTGAACACTGAAGCTTTCTTT | CASSEGGRLNTEAFF | TRBV25-1 | once | . | TRBJ1-1
TGTGCCACCGAGGACAGGAATAATGAAAAACTGTTTTTT | CATEDRNNEKLFF | TRBV15 | . | TRBD1 | TRBJ1-4
TGTGCCAGCAGTCTAAGACAGGGGAGTACAGATACGCAGTATTTT | CASSLRQGSTDTQYF | TRBV6-1 | . | TRBD1 | TRBJ2-3
TGTGCCAGCAGGAGACAGGACCCCGGGACCCAGTACTTC | CASRRQDPGTQYF | TRBV6-1 | . | . | TRBJ2-5
TGTGCCAGCAGCGTAGACCCTCGGCCCGGGACCGGGGAGCTGTTTTTT | CASSVDPRPGTGELFF | TRBV9 | . | . | TRBJ2-2
TGTGCCAGCAGCCCCCGTGGGGGAGGCACAGATACGCAGTATTTT | CASSPRGGGTDTQYF | TRBV11-3 | . | . | TRBJ2-3
TGTGCCAGCAGCTTGGGGGGGTTACAAGAGACCCAGTACTTC | CASSLGGLQETQYF | TRBV7-3 | once | TRBD2 | TRBJ2-5
TGCGCCAGCAGTCAATCGATAGTCGTGGACAGGGGAATCAACACTGAAGCTTTCTTT | CASSQSIVVDRGINTEAFF | TRBV23-1 | . | TRBD1 | TRBJ1-1
TGTGCCAGCTCACCGTTGCTCGGGCCCCTGGACTCCGAGCAGTACTTC | CASSPLLGPLDSEQYF | TRBV18 | . | . | TRBJ2-7
TGTGCCAGCAGCTACAGAAGTGGGGTCACCAAAAACATTCAGTACTTC | CASSYRSGVTKNIQYF | TRBV5-8 | . | . | TRBJ2-4
TGTGCCAGCAGCAAAGAGGGGGGACCCTACGAGCAGTACTTC | CASSKEGGPYEQYF | TRBV7-3 | . | . | TRBJ2-7
TGTGCCAGCAACAGCCTCCTCACAGATACGCAGTATTTT | CASNSLLTDTQYF | TRBV9 | . | . | TRBJ2-3
TGTGCCACCAGCAGAAGTACCGGGACAGCGAACACCGGGGAGCTGTTTTTT | CATSRSTGTANTGELFF | TRBV15 | . | TRBD1 | TRBJ2-2
TGTGCCAGCAGCTTACGGCGGGACAGCTATAATGAAAAACTGTTTTTT | CASSLRRDSYNEKLFF | TRBV7-9 | . | TRBD1 | TRBJ1-4
TGTGCCAGCAGCGTAGGTCCCGGGACAGGCCAAGAGACCCAGTACTTC | CASSVGPGTGQETQYF | TRBV9 | . | TRBD1 | TRBJ2-5
TGTGCCAGCAGCCAACGGACAGGGGTGACCTACGAGCAGTACTTC | CASSQRTGVTYEQYF | TRBV14 | . | TRBD1 | TRBJ2-7
TGCGCCAGCAGCTTAATACTAGCGGGAGGGTTTGGTAATGAGCAGTTCTTC | CASSLILAGGFGNEQFF | TRBV5-1 | . | TRBD2 | TRBJ2-1
TGTGCCAGTAGTAGGGAAGCATGGGAAAAACTGTTTTTT | CASSREAWEKLFF | TRBV19 | . | . | TRBJ1-4
TGTGCCAGCAGCTTCAGGGGTGGAGATACGCAGTATTTT | CASSFRGGDTQYF | TRBV7-9 | . | . | TRBJ2-3
TGTGCCAGCAGCGAAACCGACACCAACCAAGAGACCCAGTACTTC | CASSETDTNQETQYF | TRBV14 | once | . | TRBJ2-5
TGTGCCAGTAGTATCCGGGTAGCGGCAAGCACAGATACGCAGTATTTT | CASSIRVAASTDTQYF | TRBV19 | . | . | TRBJ2-3
TGTGCCAGCTCACGGGGACAGTCAACCCACGAGCAGTACTTC | CASSRGQSTHEQYF | TRBV18 | few | TRBD1 | TRBJ2-7
TGTGCCAGTAGTCCGGACAGGGGGTCTGAGCAGTTCTTC | CASSPDRGSEQFF | TRBV19 | . | TRBD1 | TRBJ2-1